These 4 T cell receptor beta chains were sequenced from one sample in a study of beta chain features in type 1 diabetes. Study findings and constraints: TCRB CDR3s from Type 1 diabetes patients were moderately but significantly shorter in all four CD4+ subsets.

Expressed TCRB transcripts were sequenced because the entire RNA isolate underwent reverse transcription. Here immunoSEQ multiplex PCR was the method, and the copy in TCRdb shows in-frame clones only, minus some. The table shows over 55,000 clones, with around 50% occurring only once. No antigen has been identified for these receptors. What was sequenced was Tregs from blood. The receptors originated from a woman aged 40 to 49 with type 1 diabetes.

This chain uses TRBV29-1 with TRBJ1-1; 8 positions match TRBD1. The CDR3 has 15 amino acids. Trimming at V came to 5 bases and at J to 2 bases, leaving 10 bases not matched to a gene. Germline CDR1 is SQVTM and CDR2 is ANQGSEA. CDR3 in amino acids: CSVTPLDRDNTEAFF. The CDR3 DNA reads as TGCAGCGTTACCCCCCTGGACAGGGACAACACTGAAGCTTTCTTT. Based on the CDR3 plus reference TRBV29-1 and TRBJ1-1, the full variable domain is SAVISQKPSRDICQRGTSLTIQCQVDSQVTMMFWYRQQPGQSLTLIATANQGSEATYESGFVIDKFPISRPNLTFSTLTVSNMSPEDSSIYLCSVTPLDRDNTEAFFGQGTRLTVV.

This clone was found a few times. This rearrangement joins TRBV5-1 to TRBJ2-3, with D perhaps TRBD1 (5 bases). Per germline, CDR1 SGHRS and CDR2 YFSETQ. V gave up 0 bases and J gave up 0 bases, with 8 bases separating them. This CDR3 has 15 amino acids. The CDR3 nucleotides read TGCGCCAGCAGCTTGGCGACAGCTAGCACAGATACGCAGTATTTT. It translates to CASSLATASTDTQYF.

As to this clone: The junction differs from germline at one of its ends, possibly a read error. The chain couples TRBV7-9 to TRBJ2-5; D is perhaps TRBD2 (7 bases). The J call may be mistaken, given a closer DNA end match to TRBJ2-7. Germline V gene sequence: CDR1 SEHNR, CDR2 FQNEAQ (reference sequence). The CDR3 has 16 residues. CDR3 protein: CASSLAGGQGTYEQYF. CDR3 coding DNA: TGTGCCAGCAGCCTAGCCGGGGGGCAGGGAACCTACGAGCAGTACTTC.

This clone showed up just once. The J gene is TRBJ2-3, the V gene TRBV29-1; 15 bases line up with TRBD2. The CDR3 has 16 amino acids. The germline V gene encodes CDR1 SQVTM and CDR2 ANQGSEA. Unmatched junction bases numbered 14, after V lost 5 bases and J lost 11 bases. CDR3 nucleotide sequence: TGCAGCGTTTCTCCGGGACTAGCGGGGGGATTGATAGGGCAGTATTTT. Protein product: CSVSPGLAGGLIGQYF.